The rows below give T cell receptor beta chains drawn from one sample of a study of blood T cells in healthy people across ages. Each CDR3 protein gets one entry after TCRdb re-called the 5' RACE reads with MiXCR. The profile covers 630,000 or so distinct CDR3 sequences, with roughly 30% appearing a single time and less than 20% taken by the ten largest. Sequencing was done on a sample of blood. The source of these receptors is a woman older than 75 in good health. Each CDR3 is given with its conserved first and last residue. The D gene is left open where the match is weak. The size field is filled for only some rows; it gives once, few, many or a size class.

>TRBV20-1|NA|few|TRBJ2-1|12
CSAREGGLEQFF
TGCAGTGCTAGAGAGGGGGGCCTTGAGCAGTTCTTC
>TRBV19|TRBD1|few|TRBJ1-5|15
CASRSGQGAQQPQHF
TGTGCCAGTAGATCGGGACAGGGGGCTCAACAGCCCCAGCATTTT
>TRBV21-1|NA|many|TRBJ1-2|13
CASSKGPYYGYTF
TGTGCCAGCAGCAAGGGACCTTATTATGGCTACACCTTC
>TRBV19|NA|few|TRBJ1-2|12
CATKGTGLRYTF
TGTGCCACCAAAGGCACAGGGCTGCGGTACACCTTC
>TRBV7-2|TRBD2|NA|TRBJ2-7|15
CASSAFLAGAYEQYF
TGTGCCAGCAGCGCGTTCTTGGCGGGGGCCTACGAGCAGTACTTC
>TRBV7-2|NA|NA|TRBJ2-7|13
CASSLARAREQYF
TGTGCCAGCAGCTTAGCTAGGGCGCGGGAGCAGTACTTC
>TRBV29-1|TRBD2|NA|TRBJ2-7|15
CSVERNGGRANEQYF
TGCAGCGTTGAACGGAATGGCGGGAGGGCCAACGAGCAGTACTTC
>TRBV12-3/TRBV12-4|TRBD2|many|TRBJ2-1|15
CASRTGGSSYNEQFF
TGTGCCAGCAGGACGGGGGGGAGCTCCTACAATGAGCAGTTCTTC
>TRBV11-2|NA|NA|TRBJ2-7|13
CASSHARLYEQYF
TGTGCCAGCAGCCATGCCAGGTTATACGAGCAGTACTTC
>TRBV18|NA|NA|TRBJ1-1|13
CATFRAANTEAFF
TGTGCCACCTTCCGGGCAGCCAACACTGAAGCTTTCTTT
>TRBV6-1|NA|NA|TRBJ1-6|17
CASSEVAGGKYNSPLHF
TGTGCCAGCAGTGAAGTAGCGGGGGGCAAGTATAATTCACCCCTCCACTTT
>TRBV5-1|NA|many|TRBJ2-7|19
CASSLYNERGRRTSYEQYF
TGCGCCAGCAGCTTGTATAACGAGAGGGGTCGGCGCACCAGCTACGAGCAGTACTTC
>TRBV7-8|TRBD1|NA|TRBJ2-2|15
CASSRDRLNTGELFF
TGTGCCAGCAGCCGGGACAGATTAAACACCGGGGAGCTGTTTTTT
>TRBV12-3/TRBV12-4|NA|NA|TRBJ1-1|14
CASLQRGGATEAFF
TGTGCCAGCCTTCAGAGGGGTGGGGCCACTGAAGCTTTCTTT
>TRBV7-3|TRBD1|few|TRBJ1-5|17
CASSSSGTQGCNQPQHF
TGTGCCAGCAGCTCTTCCGGGACACAGGGGTGCAATCAGCCCCAGCATTTT
>TRBV28|NA|many|TRBJ1-1|15
CASSLTRGGSTEAFF
TGTGCCAGCAGTTTGACTCGGGGGGGCTCCACTGAAGCTTTCTTT
>TRBV14|TRBD1|many|TRBJ2-4|13
CASSLWTGQEQYF
TGTGCCAGCAGCCTTTGGACAGGGCAAGAGCAGTACTTC
>TRBV5-1|NA|NA|TRBJ1-1|14
CASSWDGWDTEAFF
TGCGCCAGCAGCTGGGACGGGTGGGACACTGAAGCTTTCTTT
>TRBV6-2/TRBV6-3|TRBD1|few|TRBJ1-1|17
CASRRPGQGPFGTEAFF
TGTGCCAGCAGGCGCCCGGGACAGGGCCCATTTGGCACTGAAGCTTTCTTT
>TRBV29-1|TRBD1|once|TRBJ2-5|13
CSVDTGGAETQYF
TGCAGCGTTGATACAGGGGGTGCGGAGACCCAGTACTTC
>TRBV5-6|TRBD1|few|TRBJ1-1|17
CASSFASSRTGSTEAFF
TGTGCCAGCAGCTTTGCCTCGAGTAGGACAGGGAGCACTGAAGCTTTCTTT
>TRBV21-1|NA|NA|TRBJ1-5|15
CASRGVGGSNQPQHF
TGTGCCAGCAGGGGGGTTGGGGGCTCAAATCAGCCCCAGCATTTT
>TRBV28|TRBD1|many|TRBJ1-6|14
CASSYGTGDSPLHF
TGTGCCAGCAGTTACGGGACAGGGGACTCACCCCTCCACTTT
>TRBV9|TRBD2|NA|TRBJ2-3|16
CASSVTSGGAPDTQYF
TGTGCCAGCAGCGTGACTAGCGGGGGGGCTCCAGATACGCAGTATTTT
>TRBV7-2|NA|many|TRBJ2-2|16
CASSLARTGNTGELFF
TGTGCCAGCAGCTTAGCGAGGACGGGGAACACCGGGGAGCTGTTTTTT
>TRBV10-3|TRBD1|many|TRBJ1-5|13
CAISGTGNQPQHF
TGTGCCATCAGTGGGACAGGGAATCAGCCCCAGCATTTT
>TRBV4-3|TRBD2|NA|TRBJ2-7|16
CASSQEAAGGSYEQYF
TGCGCCAGCAGCCAAGAGGCAGCGGGGGGCTCCTACGAGCAGTACTTC
>TRBV5-1|TRBD1|NA|TRBJ2-2|14
CASSWGQGTGELFF
TGCGCCAGCAGCTGGGGACAGGGCACCGGGGAGCTGTTTTTT
>TRBV20-1|NA|NA|TRBJ2-1|12
CSVKDAPREQFF
TGCAGTGTCAAGGACGCCCCCAGAGAGCAGTTCTTC
>TRBV20-1|NA|many|TRBJ2-5|14
CSARIRTSQETQYF
TGCAGTGCTAGAATTAGAACAAGCCAAGAGACCCAGTACTTC
>TRBV20-1|NA|many|TRBJ1-1|12
CSAPRMGTEAFF
TGCAGTGCCCCCCGTATGGGCACTGAAGCTTTCTTT
>TRBV20-1|NA|NA|TRBJ1-4|13
CSAKTDTNEKLFF
TGCAGTGCTAAGACGGACACTAATGAAAAACTGTTTTTT
>TRBV4-1|TRBD1|NA|TRBJ2-3|17
CASSQGPGTGRTDTQYF
TGCGCCAGCAGCCAAGGCCCCGGGACAGGGAGGACAGATACGCAGTATTTT
>TRBV9|TRBD1|NA|TRBJ2-5|16
CASSVSGRGIQETQYF
TGTGCCAGCAGCGTATCTGGCAGGGGGATACAAGAGACCCAGTACTTC
>TRBV5-6|NA|NA|TRBJ1-2|12
CACSRDARGYTF
TGTGCCTGCAGCAGGGACGCGAGGGGCTACACCTTC
>TRBV7-8|NA|NA|TRBJ2-5|16
CASSLSLGLGVTTQYF
TGTGCCAGCAGCTTATCTTTGGGGCTCGGTGTCACGACCCAGTACTTC
>TRBV7-3|NA|many|TRBJ2-6|16
CASSSIPSPRANVLTF
TGTGCCAGCAGCTCCATCCCATCCCCGAGGGCCAACGTCCTGACTTTC
>TRBV7-2|NA|many|TRBJ1-1|12
CASSPLSTEAFF
TGTGCCAGCAGCCCCCTTAGCACTGAAGCTTTCTTT
>TRBV7-2|NA|few|TRBJ2-1|13
CASSFSSGETQFF
TGTGCCAGCAGCTTTTCCTCAGGGGAGACCCAGTTCTTC
>TRBV28|NA|NA|TRBJ2-7|13
CASTRGSGYEQYF
TGTGCCAGCACCAGGGGCTCGGGCTACGAGCAGTACTTC
>TRBV30|NA|NA|TRBJ1-5|13
CAWSVQHNQPQHF
TGTGCCTGGAGTGTACAGCACAATCAGCCCCAGCATTTT
>TRBV11-2|TRBD1|many|TRBJ2-3|15
CASSLAGTEKDTQYF
TGTGCCAGCAGCTTAGCAGGGACAGAAAAAGATACGCAGTATTTT
>TRBV7-2|NA|many|TRBJ2-1|15
CASSSQQGGRDEQFF
TGTGCCAGCAGCTCCCAGCAGGGGGGTAGGGATGAGCAGTTCTTC
>TRBV29-1|NA|many|TRBJ1-1|13
CSVSRLTNTEAFF
TGCAGCGTTTCCCGACTGACTAACACTGAAGCTTTCTTT
>TRBV7-2|TRBD2|few|TRBJ2-3|15
CASSLGPAGTDTQYF
TGTGCCAGCAGCTTGGGACCAGCGGGGACAGATACGCAGTATTTT
>TRBV2|NA|many|TRBJ2-5|11
CASKVGETQYF
TGTGCCAGCAAGGTTGGGGAGACCCAGTACTTC
>TRBV5-4|NA|many|TRBJ2-7|14
CASSRTASTYEQYF
TGTGCCAGCAGCCGTACGGCCTCCACCTACGAGCAGTACTTC
>TRBV20-1|TRBD2|few|TRBJ2-3|13
CAKRGGASDTQYF
TGCGCGAAACGCGGGGGGGCCTCAGATACGCAGTATTTT
>TRBV4-1|NA|NA|TRBJ1-2|16
CASSQEGPSPNYGYTF
TGCGCCAGCAGCCAAGAAGGGCCAAGCCCTAACTATGGCTACACCTTC
>TRBV20-1|NA|NA|TRBJ2-2|12
CSAGKDTGELFF
TGCAGTGCTGGAAAAGACACCGGGGAGCTGTTTTTT
>TRBV7-9|TRBD1|few|TRBJ1-1|16
CASSISRGDRVAEAFF
TGTGCCAGCAGCATTTCTCGCGGGGACAGGGTCGCTGAAGCTTTCTTT
>TRBV6-5|NA|NA|TRBJ1-2|13
CATIQAPTYGYTF
TGTGCCACCATACAGGCTCCAACCTATGGCTACACCTTC
>TRBV7-2|TRBD2|many|TRBJ2-1|15
CASSLGGGSHYEQFF
TGTGCCAGCAGCTTAGGGGGGGGTTCCCACTATGAGCAGTTCTTC
>TRBV7-2|NA|NA|TRBJ1-2|15
CASSLAGVSNYGYTF
TGTGCCAGCAGCTTAGCCGGGGTATCTAACTATGGCTACACCTTC
>TRBV5-1|NA|NA|TRBJ2-3|16
CASSLDPVLSTDTQYF
TGCGCCAGCAGCTTGGATCCCGTTCTGAGCACAGATACGCAGTATTTT
>TRBV5-5|TRBD2|few|TRBJ2-3|16
CASRNASGGSTDTQYF
TGTGCCAGCCGAAATGCTAGCGGAGGGAGCACAGATACGCAGTATTTT
>TRBV20-1|TRBD1|NA|TRBJ1-1|13
CSARLAGGTEAFF
TGCAGTGCTAGACTCGCAGGGGGCACTGAAGCTTTCTTT
>TRBV28|TRBD1|NA|TRBJ1-1|15
CASRDRTGYNTEAFF
TGTGCCAGCAGAGATCGGACAGGCTATAACACTGAAGCTTTCTTT
>TRBV15|NA|once|TRBJ2-1|16
CATSRGPASSYNEQFF
TGTGCCACCAGCAGAGGGCCAGCCAGCTCCTACAATGAGCAGTTCTTC
>TRBV6-5|TRBD1|many|TRBJ2-7|14
CASSYSGQYYEQYF
TGTGCCAGCAGTTACTCGGGACAGTACTACGAGCAGTACTTC